Listed below are T cell receptor beta chains from one sample, sequenced in a study of T cells in Graves' hyperthyroidism and ophthalmopathy. MiXCR, run by TCRdb on the multiplex PCR reads, gives a single entry per CDR3 protein. The sample lists approximately 590,000 distinct CDR3 sequences, about a sixth occurring once. The sequenced sample consisted of blood. The receptors stem from a woman younger than 45 with Graves' hyperthyroidism. CDR3s include the opening cysteine and the closing phenylalanine or tryptophan. The order of the fields is D gene, V gene, clone size, J gene, CDR3 DNA, CDR3 protein. D genes are given only for firm matches. Size values are once, few and many counts, or a class for expanded clones, and some rows have none.

D: TRBD2
V: TRBV20-1
size: many
J: TRBJ2-1
DNA: TGCAGTGCTAGAGACCCTCGGACTAGCGGGGTCTACAATGAGCAGTTCTTC
CDR3: CSARDPRTSGVYNEQFF

D: TRBD2
V: TRBV10-3
size: many
J: TRBJ2-3
DNA: TGTGCCATCAGTGGGGGGGACTCCGGGACTAGCAAACATACGCAGTATTTT
CDR3: CAISGGDSGTSKHTQYF

D: -
V: TRBV24-1
size: -
J: TRBJ2-5
DNA: TGTGCCACCAGTGATTCGGGAGAGACCCAGTACTTC
CDR3: CATSDSGETQYF

D: -
V: TRBV24-1
size: few
J: TRBJ1-2
DNA: TGTGCCACCAGTGATTCGACCGATGGCTACACCTTC
CDR3: CATSDSTDGYTF

D: TRBD2
V: TRBV11-2
size: many
J: TRBJ2-1
DNA: TGTGCCAGCACCCCGTGGCCTAGCGGCCCTAAGGGAAATGAGCAGTTCTTC
CDR3: CASTPWPSGPKGNEQFF

D: TRBD1
V: TRBV6-1
size: -
J: TRBJ2-7
DNA: TGTGCCAGCAAAACCGGGACAGGGGATAACGAGCAGTACTTC
CDR3: CASKTGTGDNEQYF

D: -
V: TRBV5-1
size: -
J: TRBJ2-1
DNA: TGCGCCAGCAGCTTACCGGGTAGTGTCTCTTACAATGAGCAGTTCTTC
CDR3: CASSLPGSVSYNEQFF

D: TRBD1
V: TRBV5-1
size: many
J: TRBJ1-1
DNA: TGCGCCAGCAGCCAAGACAGGGGGCTGGAGAACACTGAAGCTTTCTTT
CDR3: CASSQDRGLENTEAFF

D: -
V: TRBV12-3/TRBV12-4
size: -
J: TRBJ2-1
DNA: TGTGCCAGCAGTATCCATGATGAGCAGTTCTTC
CDR3: CASSIHDEQFF

D: -
V: TRBV20-1
size: -
J: TRBJ1-3
DNA: TGCAGTGCTAGAGAAGGGGACAACTCTGGAAACACCATATATTTT
CDR3: CSAREGDNSGNTIYF

D: -
V: TRBV7-8
size: many
J: TRBJ2-7
DNA: TGTGCCAGCAGCTCTGGAGGAGGAACATTAGTCTACGAGCAGTACTTC
CDR3: CASSSGGGTLVYEQYF

D: -
V: TRBV3-1
size: many
J: TRBJ2-1
DNA: TGTGCCAGCAGCCAAGACCAGAAGCAGTTCTTC
CDR3: CASSQDQKQFF

D: -
V: TRBV5-5
size: -
J: TRBJ2-1
DNA: TGTGCCAGCAGACCGACTGAGACCTCCTACAATGAGCAGTTCTTC
CDR3: CASRPTETSYNEQFF

D: TRBD1
V: TRBV4-3
size: -
J: TRBJ2-1
DNA: TGCGCCAGCAGCCAAGATCTGACAGGGTTCTACAATGAGCAGTTCTTC
CDR3: CASSQDLTGFYNEQFF

D: -
V: TRBV4-1
size: -
J: TRBJ1-1
DNA: TGCGCCAGCAGCCAAGAGAGGACTGAAGCTTTCTTT
CDR3: CASSQERTEAFF

D: -
V: TRBV10-2
size: -
J: TRBJ2-7
DNA: TGCGCCAGCAGGGAGAGCGGAGGAACCTACGAGCAGTACTTC
CDR3: CASRESGGTYEQYF

D: TRBD2
V: TRBV7-2
size: -
J: TRBJ2-1
DNA: TGTGCCAGCAGCTCCTCCTTAGCGGGAGCCCTCGATGAGCAGTTCTTC
CDR3: CASSSSLAGALDEQFF

D: -
V: TRBV3-1
size: many
J: TRBJ2-1
DNA: TGTGCCAGCAGCCAAGATCTTGCGACTAAGCAGTTCTTC
CDR3: CASSQDLATKQFF

D: -
V: TRBV14
size: few
J: TRBJ1-2
DNA: TGTGCCAGCAGCCAAGATCGGGGATGGGGCTACACCTTC
CDR3: CASSQDRGWGYTF

D: -
V: TRBV7-9
size: many
J: TRBJ2-7
DNA: TGTGCCAGCAGCTTATCCAGGGAGGCCTACGAGCAGTACTTC
CDR3: CASSLSREAYEQYF

D: -
V: TRBV6-1
size: few
J: TRBJ2-3
DNA: TGTGCCAGCAGTTCTGTCGGACAGACCACAGATACGCAGTATTTT
CDR3: CASSSVGQTTDTQYF

D: -
V: TRBV6-1
size: many
J: TRBJ2-3
DNA: TGTGCCAGCAGTGGAGGTATATGGGACACAGATACGCAGTATTTT
CDR3: CASSGGIWDTDTQYF

D: TRBD2
V: TRBV6-2/TRBV6-3
size: many
J: TRBJ2-7
DNA: TGTGCCACCAGGACTAGCGGGATGTTCGAGCAGTACTTC
CDR3: CATRTSGMFEQYF

D: -
V: TRBV6-5
size: many
J: TRBJ2-3
DNA: TGTGCCAGCAGTTACAGCAGCACAGATACGCAGTATTTT
CDR3: CASSYSSTDTQYF

D: TRBD1
V: TRBV6-2/TRBV6-3
size: once
J: TRBJ2-2
DNA: TGTGCCACAAGAACCGGGACAGGGGGCACCGGGGAGCTGTTTTTT
CDR3: CATRTGTGGTGELFF

D: -
V: TRBV10-3
size: once
J: TRBJ1-1
DNA: TGTGCCATCAGTGACCCTTTAAAGCGAGAAGCTTTCTTT
CDR3: CAISDPLKREAFF

D: -
V: TRBV6-1
size: -
J: TRBJ1-5
DNA: TGTGCCAGCAGGGACGCGAGGGTTAACAATCAGCCCCAGCATTTT
CDR3: CASRDARVNNQPQHF

D: -
V: TRBV7-6
size: many
J: TRBJ1-1
DNA: TGTGCCAGCAGCATGGGAGAGACTGAAGCTTTCTTT
CDR3: CASSMGETEAFF

D: -
V: TRBV6-5
size: -
J: TRBJ1-1
DNA: TGTGCCAGCAGTTCAGGGGTAGGGGGTTACACTGAAGCTTTCTTT
CDR3: CASSSGVGGYTEAFF

D: -
V: TRBV6-4
size: few
J: TRBJ1-2
DNA: TGTGCCAGCAGTGTATCACTGCGACTAGGCTACACCTTC
CDR3: CASSVSLRLGYTF

D: TRBD1
V: TRBV19
size: -
J: TRBJ1-1
DNA: TGTGCCAGTACCACCCCGGGGGGACAGCGGAACACTGAAGCTTTCTTT
CDR3: CASTTPGGQRNTEAFF

D: -
V: TRBV6-5
size: -
J: TRBJ2-7
DNA: TGTGCCAGCAGTTATCACAGAGACTCCTACGAGCAGTACTTC
CDR3: CASSYHRDSYEQYF

D: TRBD2
V: TRBV6-4
size: once
J: TRBJ2-1
DNA: TGTGCCAGCAGTGAAGGTAGCGGGAGGGCCTTTTCCTACAATGAGCAGTTCTTC
CDR3: CASSEGSGRAFSYNEQFF

D: -
V: TRBV15
size: -
J: TRBJ2-1
DNA: TGTGCCACCAGCAGAGATAGAAGGGGCAGGTACAATGAGCAGTTCTTC
CDR3: CATSRDRRGRYNEQFF

D: -
V: TRBV12-3/TRBV12-4
size: many
J: TRBJ1-2
DNA: TGTGCCAGCAGTTCTGGACTCGGCTACACCTTC
CDR3: CASSSGLGYTF

D: -
V: TRBV12-3/TRBV12-4
size: many
J: TRBJ1-6
DNA: TGTGCCAGCATTAGGGCGGGCAATTCACCCCTCCACTTT
CDR3: CASIRAGNSPLHF

D: -
V: TRBV10-3
size: few
J: TRBJ2-2
DNA: TGTGCCATCAGTGGAGGCCAGGGTAAAGGTTCCGGGGAGCTGTTTTTT
CDR3: CAISGGQGKGSGELFF

D: TRBD2
V: TRBV6-2/TRBV6-3
size: many
J: TRBJ2-3
DNA: TGTGCCAGCAGTTACCCTCCAAGGACTAGCGGCACAGATACGCAGTATTTT
CDR3: CASSYPPRTSGTDTQYF

D: -
V: TRBV5-1
size: many
J: TRBJ2-1
DNA: TGCGCCAGCAGCTTGGACGGTGGGGGCAACAGTGAGCAGTTCTTC
CDR3: CASSLDGGGNSEQFF

D: -
V: TRBV12-3/TRBV12-4
size: many
J: TRBJ2-7
DNA: TGTGCCAGCGGACTCAGTGCCTACGAGCAGTACTTC
CDR3: CASGLSAYEQYF

D: -
V: TRBV28
size: few
J: TRBJ2-3
DNA: TGTGCCAGCAGCTCAGATAATCCTAGCACAGATACGCAGTATTTT
CDR3: CASSSDNPSTDTQYF

D: TRBD1
V: TRBV30
size: many
J: TRBJ2-6
DNA: TGTGCCTGGAGTGTAGGTGGGACAGCTGGGGCCAACGTCCTGACTTTC
CDR3: CAWSVGGTAGANVLTF

D: -
V: TRBV28
size: many
J: TRBJ2-2
DNA: TGTGCCAGCAGTTTTACAGGGAGCACCGGGGAGCTGTTTTTT
CDR3: CASSFTGSTGELFF

D: -
V: TRBV10-1
size: few
J: TRBJ2-1
DNA: TGCGCCAGCAGTGGCGTGGGAGTGTCCTACAATGAGCAGTTCTTC
CDR3: CASSGVGVSYNEQFF

D: TRBD2
V: TRBV12-3/TRBV12-4
size: many
J: TRBJ2-1
DNA: TGTGCCAGCAGTTTTGGACTAGCGGGGTTTGAGCAGTTCTTC
CDR3: CASSFGLAGFEQFF

D: TRBD2
V: TRBV10-3
size: -
J: TRBJ2-1
DNA: TGTGCCATCAGGGAAGCGGGAGAGTACAATGAGCAGTTCTTC
CDR3: CAIREAGEYNEQFF

D: TRBD2
V: TRBV11-2
size: many
J: TRBJ2-1
DNA: TGTGCCAGCAGCTCTGGGTTGGGACTAGCGGCTTTTAAGCAGTTCTTC
CDR3: CASSSGLGLAAFKQFF

D: -
V: TRBV30
size: many
J: TRBJ1-2
DNA: TGTGCCTGGGGGTCGACTAACTATGGCTACACCTTC
CDR3: CAWGSTNYGYTF

D: TRBD2
V: TRBV7-9
size: -
J: TRBJ2-3
DNA: TGTGCCAGCAGCCCGGGAGGTTCAGATACGCAGTATTTT
CDR3: CASSPGGSDTQYF

D: -
V: TRBV6-1
size: -
J: TRBJ2-7
DNA: TGTGCCAGCAGTGAAGACTACTACGAGCAGTACTTC
CDR3: CASSEDYYEQYF

D: -
V: TRBV18
size: -
J: TRBJ2-3
DNA: TGTGCCAGCTCACCCCGCGGGACAGTGCTTTATACGCAGTATTTT
CDR3: CASSPRGTVLYTQYF